This T cell receptor (beta chain) was profiled in a study of shared clonotypes between healthy human individuals. The study's findings and limits: The study found lower generation probabilities in non-shared clonotypes than in those shared by all four donors.

Trimming took off 1 base at V and 7 bases at J, with 11 bases between the two ends. Germline CDR1 is SGHTA and CDR2 is FQGNSA. This CDR3 has 13 residues. Authors' processing steps: From ImmunoSEQ came sequences covering only the junction and carrying no quality scores, so filtering differed. Repertoires were generated with immunoSEQ multiplex PCR, while TCRdb's copy carries only in-frame clones and drops some. V, J and clone size derive from that table, while D and trimming were established from the DNA sequence. Here the sample spans about 380,000 clones, 96% being singletons. Worth noting for this clone: The antigen remains undetermined.

This clonotype originated in a man aged 30 to 45 in good health. The sequenced sample consisted of memory CD8+ T cells sorted from blood. Stated subset: CD45RO+ cells pooled with CCR7-negative TemRA cells. V usage is TRBV7-2 and J usage is TRBJ2-7; D gene ambiguous. CDR3 DNA: TGTGCCAGCAGCTTAGGGGGTGGTCGAGAGCAGTACTTC. Protein product: CASSLGGGREQYF.